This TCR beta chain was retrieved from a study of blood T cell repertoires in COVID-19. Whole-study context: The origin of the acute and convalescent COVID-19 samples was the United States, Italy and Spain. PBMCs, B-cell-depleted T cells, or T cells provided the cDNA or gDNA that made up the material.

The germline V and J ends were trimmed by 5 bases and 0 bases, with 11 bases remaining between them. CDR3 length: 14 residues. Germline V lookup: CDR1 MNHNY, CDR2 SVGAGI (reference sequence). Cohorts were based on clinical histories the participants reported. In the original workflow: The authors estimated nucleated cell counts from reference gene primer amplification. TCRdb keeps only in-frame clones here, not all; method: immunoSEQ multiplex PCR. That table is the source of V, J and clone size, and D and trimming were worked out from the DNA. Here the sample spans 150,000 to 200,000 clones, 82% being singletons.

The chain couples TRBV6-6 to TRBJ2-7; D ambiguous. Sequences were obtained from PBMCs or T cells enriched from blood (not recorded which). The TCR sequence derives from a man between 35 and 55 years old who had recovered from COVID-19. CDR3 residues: CASSAPGSSYEQYF. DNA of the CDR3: TGTGCCAGCAGTGCCCCAGGAAGCTCCTACGAGCAGTACTTC.